This TCR beta chain emerged from a study of graft-versus-host responses after intestinal transplantation. Study at large: The transplants performed in recipients were multivisceral, liver-intestinal, or isolated intestinal.

With regard to this clone: Its target is not known.

TCRdb's table, derived via immunoSEQ multiplex PCR, lists solely in-frame clones and lacks some. Of roughly 81,000 clones detected, about four fifths appear once; the ten largest clones hold more than 0.8%. Study outcomes and limitations: Recipient marrow showed GvH clones, some seen first in ileum or blood. Peak GvH clone levels in circulation were associated with early post-transplant HvG declines. Allografts of one patient group, those with graft-donor T cell macrochimerism, had high graft-versus-host to host-versus-graft clonal ratios.

Trimming left V 2 bases short and J 2 bases short, with 7 bases between. The CDR3 loop spans 13 amino acids. CDR1 and CDR2 (germline): SQVTM, ANQGSEA. The genes are TRBV29-1 and TRBJ2-1; D gene uncertain. This sequence originates from a human donor who received an intestinal transplant. The source was unstimulated CD4+ T cells sorted from spleen or lymph node cells, collected before intestinal transplant. CDR3 in amino acids: CSVERSTYNEQFF. In nucleotides, the CDR3 is TGCAGCGTTGAACGGAGTACCTACAATGAGCAGTTCTTC.